The present entry profiles one T cell receptor (beta chain) with its context. V lost 0 bases and J 7 bases, leaving 8 bases between the germline ends. Germline V lookup: CDR1 SGHRS, CDR2 YFSETQ. The CDR3 length is 12 residues. This entry is derived from a study of Ad26.COV2.S vaccination and SARS-CoV-2 variants. Noted treatment: around 19 received Ad26.COV2.S at low or high dose, single or two shots; roughly five received placebo; per-sample allocation not given. Day 63 after the first injection of vaccine or placebo was the sampling time. TCRdb's table, derived via immunoSEQ multiplex PCR, lists solely in-frame clones and lacks some. Altogether more than 300,000 clones are present, about 86% being singletons, with the ten largest covering 1.9%.

Sequencing was performed on peripheral blood, taken in a trial of Ad26.COV2.S vaccine versus placebo. The chain links TRBV5-1 to TRBJ2-7; D is possibly TRBD2 (6 bases). This clonotype originated in a person aged 18-60 years who received the Ad26.COV2.S COVID-19 vaccine or a placebo. The CDR3 DNA is TGCGCCAGCAGCTTGGGGAGGGATGAGCAGTACTTC. It specifies CASSLGRDEQYF.